Listed below are T cell receptor beta chains from one sample, sequenced in a study of shared clonotypes between healthy human individuals. TCRdb's table, derived via immunoSEQ multiplex PCR, lists solely in-frame clones and lacks some. The table has 2 million to 2.5 million clones, about 95% seen once. Sequencing used naive CD8+ T cells sorted from blood. The receptors originated from a man between 18 and 29 years old in good health. Both conserved end residues are part of each CDR3. A D gene is named only where the DNA matches it firmly. The listing skips clone size in some rows; elsewhere it reads once, few, many or a size class.

j_gene	abundance	d_gene	v_gene	CDR3nt	CDR3aa
TRBJ2-1	.	TRBD2	TRBV29-1	TGCAGCGTTGACCCGACTAGCCTGGGCAATGAGCAGTTCTTC	CSVDPTSLGNEQFF
TRBJ2-7	once	.	TRBV4-3	TGCGCCAGCAGCCAAGACAGGGGGGGGGACTACGAGCAGTACTTC	CASSQDRGGDYEQYF
TRBJ1-2	.	.	TRBV4-1	TGCGCCAGCAGCCAAGGGCAGGCTTTAAGTGGCTACACCTTC	CASSQGQALSGYTF
TRBJ2-5	once	TRBD2	TRBV27	TGTGCCAGCAGTTCTACGGGACTAGGAGAGACCCAGTACTTC	CASSSTGLGETQYF
TRBJ1-2	.	.	TRBV10-3	TGTGCCATCAGTGAGGGACCTCCCAACTATGGCTACACCTTC	CAISEGPPNYGYTF
TRBJ1-6	.	TRBD1	TRBV27	TGTGCCAGCGGACAGGGCCCGAGCTCCTATAATTCACCCCTCCACTTT	CASGQGPSSYNSPLHF
TRBJ2-1	.	TRBD2	TRBV7-9	TGTGCCAGCAGCCCCTCTAGCGGGGAAATCAATGAGCAGTTCTTC	CASSPSSGEINEQFF
TRBJ2-5	.	.	TRBV5-8	TGTGCCACTTTACACCACCAAGAGACCCAGTACTTC	CATLHHQETQYF
TRBJ2-1	.	.	TRBV9	TGTGCCAGCAGCATAACAGCTTACAGCTACAATGAGCAGTTCTTC	CASSITAYSYNEQFF
TRBJ2-7	.	TRBD1	TRBV27	TGTGCCAGCAGTCCGGGGACAGGGCGGGAGCAGTACTTC	CASSPGTGREQYF
TRBJ2-7	.	TRBD1	TRBV5-1	TGCGCCAGCAGGTTAGGACAGGGCTACGAGCAGTACTTC	CASRLGQGYEQYF
TRBJ1-4	.	.	TRBV6-6	TGTGCCAGCAACACCCCGGGACGGGAAAATGAAAAACTGTTTTTT	CASNTPGRENEKLFF
TRBJ2-1	.	TRBD2	TRBV6-6	TGTGCCATCGACCGATCCGGGACATCTAGCGGGAGTGAGCAGTTCTTC	CAIDRSGTSSGSEQFF
TRBJ2-3	.	TRBD2	TRBV5-1	TGCGCCAGCAGCGCGCTACTAGCGGACACAGATACGCAGTATTTT	CASSALLADTDTQYF
TRBJ2-5	.	TRBD2	TRBV10-3	TGTGCCATCGGGGGACTAGCGGGAGGTTCAGAGACCCAGTACTTC	CAIGGLAGGSETQYF
TRBJ2-1	.	TRBD2	TRBV27	TGTGCCAGCAGTTTTTGGGGGATGGCGGGAGAGCCCAGCTCCTACAATGAGCAGTTCTTC	CASSFWGMAGEPSSYNEQFF
TRBJ1-4	.	.	TRBV7-9	TGTGCCAGCAGCTACTCTCCGGACGATGAAAAACTGTTTTTT	CASSYSPDDEKLFF
TRBJ2-3	.	TRBD2	TRBV5-1	TGCGCCAGCAGCTTGTTGGAGCGGGAGGGAACAGATACGCAGTATTTT	CASSLLEREGTDTQYF
TRBJ2-1	.	TRBD2	TRBV6-1	TGTGCCAGCAGTGAACTAGCGGGAGGGTTGGCCAATGAGCAGTTCTTC	CASSELAGGLANEQFF
TRBJ2-3	.	.	TRBV6-1	TGTGCCAGCAGTGAACTTTGGGGCAAAGTAGGGGATACGCAGTATTTT	CASSELWGKVGDTQYF
TRBJ2-1	.	.	TRBV7-6	TGTGCCAGCAGCTTTGAAGCCGCGAACAATGAGCAGTTCTTC	CASSFEAANNEQFF
TRBJ2-1	.	TRBD2	TRBV13	TGTGCCAGCAGCTCCGGGGGGTTCTCCTACAATGAGCAGTTCTTC	CASSSGGFSYNEQFF
TRBJ2-7	.	.	TRBV4-1	TGCGCCAGCAGCCAAGGTGGGGGAGTCGACTCCTACGAGCAGTACTTC	CASSQGGGVDSYEQYF
TRBJ1-3	once	.	TRBV30	TGTGCCTGGACTCATCCCTCTGGAAACACCATATATTTT	CAWTHPSGNTIYF
TRBJ2-7	.	.	TRBV27	TGTGCCAGCAGTCCCCGGGACATACTCTACGAGCAGTACTTC	CASSPRDILYEQYF
TRBJ2-7	.	TRBD2	TRBV5-5	TGTGCCAGCAGCTTCGGACTAGCGGGTGGCTACGAGCAGTACTTC	CASSFGLAGGYEQYF
TRBJ1-2	.	.	TRBV7-9	TGTGCCAGCAGCCATAAAGCTGCTGTCTATGGCTACACCTTC	CASSHKAAVYGYTF
TRBJ2-1	.	.	TRBV7-9	TGTGCCAGCAGCGGGGTAGGGGGGCGCAGCTCCTACAATGAGCAGTTCTTC	CASSGVGGRSSYNEQFF
TRBJ2-1	.	.	TRBV18	TGTGCCAGCTCACCACCTTCCGGCGGCCCTTTGGAGCAGTTCTTC	CASSPPSGGPLEQFF
TRBJ1-2	.	.	TRBV10-3	TGTGCCATCGAACAGGGAGGGCATGGCTACACCTTC	CAIEQGGHGYTF
TRBJ2-3	once	.	TRBV14	TGTGCCAGCAGCCAATTCTATCAGGGAGAAGAGGATACGCAGTATTTT	CASSQFYQGEEDTQYF
TRBJ1-6	.	TRBD1	TRBV9	TGTGCCAGCAGCGCCACAGGGGGCGGGTCACCCCTCCACTTT	CASSATGGGSPLHF
TRBJ2-5	.	.	TRBV28	TGTGCCAGCAGTTTCGCTCTCAGGGACCAAGAGACCCAGTACTTC	CASSFALRDQETQYF
TRBJ2-5	.	TRBD1	TRBV6-1	TGTGCCAGCAGTGAATCATTACAGGGGAAGGGAGAGACCCAGTACTTC	CASSESLQGKGETQYF
TRBJ1-5	.	TRBD1	TRBV27	TGTGCCAGCAGTTTATCCGGGACAGGGGGAGGCAATCAGCCCCAGCATTTT	CASSLSGTGGGNQPQHF
TRBJ1-6	.	.	TRBV27	TGTGCCAGCAGTTTATTGGCAGGGTCTTACAATTCACCCCTCCACTTT	CASSLLAGSYNSPLHF
TRBJ2-7	.	TRBD1	TRBV11-2	TGTGCCAGCAGCGCCGAACAGGGGATCTCCTACGAGCAGTACTTC	CASSAEQGISYEQYF
TRBJ2-7	.	.	TRBV5-4	TGTGCCAGCAGCACGGACAGGACTAGCGAGCAGTACTTC	CASSTDRTSEQYF
TRBJ2-7	.	TRBD2	TRBV7-2	TGTGCCAGCAGCCAGACTAGCGGGAATTCCTACGAGCAGTACTTC	CASSQTSGNSYEQYF
TRBJ1-4	.	TRBD1	TRBV9	TGTGCCAGCAGCGTAGCCCCGACAGGGGCTTCAAATGAAAAACTGTTTTTT	CASSVAPTGASNEKLFF
TRBJ2-3	.	.	TRBV27	TGTGCCAGCAGTTTGGCTGCCACAGATACGCAGTATTTT	CASSLAATDTQYF
TRBJ1-2	.	TRBD1	TRBV19	TGTGCCAGTAGTCCTTGGACAGGAGGGGATGGCTACACCTTC	CASSPWTGGDGYTF
TRBJ2-7	.	.	TRBV27	TGTGCCAGCAGTTTATTATCGGGTTACGAGCAGTACTTC	CASSLLSGYEQYF
TRBJ2-1	.	TRBD2	TRBV29-1	TGCAGCCTCCGACTAGCCCAAAGCTCCTACAATGAGCAGTTCTTC	CSLRLAQSSYNEQFF
TRBJ2-3	.	TRBD2	TRBV11-2	TGTGCCAGCAGCTTAGAAACTAGCGGGAGGTACACAGATACGCAGTATTTT	CASSLETSGRYTDTQYF
TRBJ2-7	.	TRBD1	TRBV7-9	TGTGCCAGCAGCGTCGGACAGGGGTCCTCCTACGAGCAGTACTTC	CASSVGQGSSYEQYF
TRBJ2-7	.	.	TRBV10-3	TGTGCCATCAGTGATTCGGGGGCCCCCTACGAGCAGTACTTC	CAISDSGAPYEQYF
TRBJ1-1	.	TRBD1	TRBV19	TGTGCCAGTAGCCTGTTACCTGGACAGGGGGTGTTTGAAGCTTTCTTT	CASSLLPGQGVFEAFF
TRBJ2-7	.	.	TRBV13	TGTGCCAGCAGCTTAGGGGGGAGCTACGAGCAGTACTTC	CASSLGGSYEQYF
TRBJ2-3	.	TRBD2	TRBV4-1	TGCGCCAGCAGCCAAGGACTAGCCTTAGCTGATACGCAGTATTTT	CASSQGLALADTQYF